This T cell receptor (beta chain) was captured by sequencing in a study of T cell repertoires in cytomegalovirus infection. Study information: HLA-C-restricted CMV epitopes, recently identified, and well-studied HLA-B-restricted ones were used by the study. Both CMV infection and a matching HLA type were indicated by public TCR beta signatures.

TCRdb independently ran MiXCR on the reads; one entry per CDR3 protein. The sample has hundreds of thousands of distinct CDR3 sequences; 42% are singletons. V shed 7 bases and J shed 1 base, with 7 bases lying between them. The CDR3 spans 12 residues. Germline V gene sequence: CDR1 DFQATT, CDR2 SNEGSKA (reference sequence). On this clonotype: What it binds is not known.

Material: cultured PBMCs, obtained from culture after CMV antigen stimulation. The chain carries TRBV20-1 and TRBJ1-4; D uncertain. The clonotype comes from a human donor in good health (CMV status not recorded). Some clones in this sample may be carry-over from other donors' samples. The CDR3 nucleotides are TGCAGTGGCGGGGTAACTAATGAAAAACTGTTTTTT. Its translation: CSGGVTNEKLFF.